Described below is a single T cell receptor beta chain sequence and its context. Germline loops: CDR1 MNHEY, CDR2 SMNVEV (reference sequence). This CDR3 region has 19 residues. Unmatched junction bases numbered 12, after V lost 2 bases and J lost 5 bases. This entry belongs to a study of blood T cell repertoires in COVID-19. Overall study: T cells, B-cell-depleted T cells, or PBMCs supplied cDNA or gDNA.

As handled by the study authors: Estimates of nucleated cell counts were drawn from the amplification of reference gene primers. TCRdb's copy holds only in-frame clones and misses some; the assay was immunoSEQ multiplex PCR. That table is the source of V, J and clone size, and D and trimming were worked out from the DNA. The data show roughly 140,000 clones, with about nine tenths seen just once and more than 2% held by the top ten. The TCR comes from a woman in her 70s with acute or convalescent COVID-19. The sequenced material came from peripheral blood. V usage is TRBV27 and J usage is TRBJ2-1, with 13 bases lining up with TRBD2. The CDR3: CASSLVRGLAGAGHNEQFF. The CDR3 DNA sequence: TGTGCCAGCAGTTTAGTCCGCGGACTAGCGGGGGCCGGGCACAATGAGCAGTTCTTC.